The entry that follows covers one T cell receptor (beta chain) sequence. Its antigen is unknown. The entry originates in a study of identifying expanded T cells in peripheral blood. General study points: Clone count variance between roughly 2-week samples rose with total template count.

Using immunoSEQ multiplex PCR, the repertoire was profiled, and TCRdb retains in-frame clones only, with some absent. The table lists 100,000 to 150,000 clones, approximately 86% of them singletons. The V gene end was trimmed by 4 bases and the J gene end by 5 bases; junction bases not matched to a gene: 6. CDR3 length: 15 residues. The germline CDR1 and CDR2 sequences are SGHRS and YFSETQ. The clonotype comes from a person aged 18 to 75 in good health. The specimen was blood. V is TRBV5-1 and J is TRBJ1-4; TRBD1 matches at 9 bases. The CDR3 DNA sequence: TGCGCCAGCAGCCGCGCCGGGACAGGGAATGAAAAACTGTTTTTT. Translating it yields CASSRAGTGNEKLFF.